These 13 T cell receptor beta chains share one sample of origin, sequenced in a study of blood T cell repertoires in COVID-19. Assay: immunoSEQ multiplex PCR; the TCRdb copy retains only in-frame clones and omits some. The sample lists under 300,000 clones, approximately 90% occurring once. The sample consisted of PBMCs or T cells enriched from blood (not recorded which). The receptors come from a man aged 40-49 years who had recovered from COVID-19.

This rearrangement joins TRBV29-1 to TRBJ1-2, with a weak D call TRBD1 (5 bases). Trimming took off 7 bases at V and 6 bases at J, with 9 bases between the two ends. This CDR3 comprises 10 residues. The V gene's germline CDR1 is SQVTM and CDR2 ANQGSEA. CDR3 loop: CSGGGDGYTF. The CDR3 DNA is TGCAGCGGTGGGGGGGATGGCTACACCTTC.

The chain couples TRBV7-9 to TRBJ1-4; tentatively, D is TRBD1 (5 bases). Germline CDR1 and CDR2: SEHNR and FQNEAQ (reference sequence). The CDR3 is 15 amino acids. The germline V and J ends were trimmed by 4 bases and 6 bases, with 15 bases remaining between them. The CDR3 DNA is TGTGCCAGCAGCTCCCCACAGGTCCTTGATGAAAAACTGTTTTTT. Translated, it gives CASSSPQVLDEKLFF.

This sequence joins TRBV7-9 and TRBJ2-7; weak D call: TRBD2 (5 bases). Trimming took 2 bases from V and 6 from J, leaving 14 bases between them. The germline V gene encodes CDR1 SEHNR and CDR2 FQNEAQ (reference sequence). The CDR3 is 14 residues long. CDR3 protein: CASSLWETLGEQYF. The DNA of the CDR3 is TGTGCCAGCAGCTTATGGGAGACGCTCGGCGAGCAGTACTTC.

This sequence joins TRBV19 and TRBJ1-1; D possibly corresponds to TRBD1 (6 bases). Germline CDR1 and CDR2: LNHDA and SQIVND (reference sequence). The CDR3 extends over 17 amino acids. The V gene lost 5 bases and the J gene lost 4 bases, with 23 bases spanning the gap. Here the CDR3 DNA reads TGTGCCAGTAGTGTTGACGCAATCAGGGGATTGGTCACTGAAGCTTTCTTT. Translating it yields CASSVDAIRGLVTEAFF.

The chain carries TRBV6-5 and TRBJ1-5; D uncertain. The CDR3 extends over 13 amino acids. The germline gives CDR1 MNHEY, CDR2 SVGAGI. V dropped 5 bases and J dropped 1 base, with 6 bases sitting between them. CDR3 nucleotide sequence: TGTGCCAGCAGTACCGCGAGCAATCAGCCCCAGCATTTT. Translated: CASSTASNQPQHF.

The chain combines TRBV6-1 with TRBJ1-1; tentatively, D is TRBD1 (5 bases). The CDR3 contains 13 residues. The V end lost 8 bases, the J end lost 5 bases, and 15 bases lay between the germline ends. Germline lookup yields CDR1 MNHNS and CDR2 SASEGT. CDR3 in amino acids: CASHVGGSTEAFF. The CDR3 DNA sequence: TGTGCCAGCCACGTGGGGGGGTCAACTGAAGCTTTCTTT.

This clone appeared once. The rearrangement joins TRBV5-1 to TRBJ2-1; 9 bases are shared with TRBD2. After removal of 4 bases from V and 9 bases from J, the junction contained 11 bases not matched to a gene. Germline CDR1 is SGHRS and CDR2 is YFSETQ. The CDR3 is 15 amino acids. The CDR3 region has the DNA TGCGCCAGCAGCACCACTAGCGGGTATGCGGGTGAGCAGTTCTTC. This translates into CASSTTSGYAGEQFF.

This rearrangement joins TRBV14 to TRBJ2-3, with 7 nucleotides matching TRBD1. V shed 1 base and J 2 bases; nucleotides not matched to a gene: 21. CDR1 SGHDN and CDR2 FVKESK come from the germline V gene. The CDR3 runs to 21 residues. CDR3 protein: CASSQVFGGQSPFTDTDTQYF. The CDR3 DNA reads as TGTGCCAGCAGCCAAGTATTTGGGGGACAGTCTCCATTCACGGACACAGATACGCAGTATTTT.

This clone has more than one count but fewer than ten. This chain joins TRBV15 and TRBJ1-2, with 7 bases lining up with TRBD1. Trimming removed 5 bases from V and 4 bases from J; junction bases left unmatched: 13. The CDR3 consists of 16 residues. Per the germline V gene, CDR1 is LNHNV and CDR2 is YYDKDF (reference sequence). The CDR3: CATSRTRQGLSYGYTF. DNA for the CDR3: TGTGCCACCAGCCGAACCAGACAGGGTCTCAGCTATGGCTACACCTTC.

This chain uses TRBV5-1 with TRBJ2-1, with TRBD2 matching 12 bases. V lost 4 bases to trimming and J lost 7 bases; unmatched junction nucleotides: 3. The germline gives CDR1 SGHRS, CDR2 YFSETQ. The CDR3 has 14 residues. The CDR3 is CASSMTSGRNEQFF. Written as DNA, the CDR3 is TGCGCCAGCAGCATGACTAGCGGGAGAAATGAGCAGTTCTTC.

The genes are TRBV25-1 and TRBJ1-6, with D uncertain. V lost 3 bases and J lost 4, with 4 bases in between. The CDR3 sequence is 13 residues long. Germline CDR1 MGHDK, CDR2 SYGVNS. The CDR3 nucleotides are TGTGCCAGCAGTGATCTGTATAATTCACCCCTCCACTTT. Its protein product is CASSDLYNSPLHF.

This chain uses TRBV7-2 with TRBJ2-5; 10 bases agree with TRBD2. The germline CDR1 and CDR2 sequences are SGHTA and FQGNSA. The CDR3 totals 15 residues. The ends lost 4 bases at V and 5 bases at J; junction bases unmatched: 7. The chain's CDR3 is CASSWKAGGPETQYF. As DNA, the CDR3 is TGTGCCAGCAGCTGGAAAGCGGGAGGGCCGGAGACCCAGTACTTC.

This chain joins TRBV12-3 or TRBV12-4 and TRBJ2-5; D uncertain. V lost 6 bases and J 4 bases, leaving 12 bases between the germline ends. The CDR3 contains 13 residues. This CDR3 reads CASSPGRRETQYF. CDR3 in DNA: TGTGCCAGCAGCCCAGGCCGACGAGAGACCCAGTACTTC.